This T cell receptor (beta chain) was captured by sequencing in a study of early T cells in non-severe SARS-CoV-2 infection. Study overall: Sequencing targeted bulk RNA from unsorted whole blood, leaving chains unpaired.

This clonotype occurred many times. Its antigen remains unidentified. Each single cDNA molecule received a unique molecular identifier. From the 5' RACE reads, TCRdb called clonotypes with MiXCR, one entry per CDR3 protein. The sample yields tens of thousands of distinct CDR3 sequences, roughly 9.9% seen once. Study-wide findings and caveats: Matching results from VDJdb favored anti-spike CD8 responses, leaving private and CD4 specificities undetected.

The specimen sequenced was whole blood. The receptor was isolated from an adult who was a healthcare worker with PCR-confirmed SARS-CoV-2 infection or an uninfected control (not recorded which).

The CDR3 is CASSGTSGGTQETQYF. The CDR3 DNA follows: TGTGCCAGCAGTGGGACTAGCGGGGGGACCCAAGAGACCCAGTACTTC. The rearrangement links TRBV6-5 to TRBJ2-5; 15 bases agree with TRBD2. CDR1 MNHEY and CDR2 SVGAGI come from the germline V gene. V lost 5 bases to trimming and J lost 1 base; unmatched junction nucleotides: 2. The CDR3 extends over 16 amino acids.